The 24 T cell receptor beta chains below were found in one sample sequenced in a study of regulatory T cells in long-lasting Graves disease (dated by TCRdb to the early 2020s). The library was generated by multiplex PCR. Sequencer: Illumina HiSeq 4000. iRepertoire HTBI primers and Arm-PCR amplification of CDR3 regions were used to construct TCR beta libraries. TCRdb itself trimmed the public reads at Q25 with fastp, ran MiXCR and retained productive beta chains. Duplicate CDR3 protein sequences are folded into a single record with the most common DNA and genes. This sample comprises more than 400,000 distinct CDR3 sequences, roughly 17% of them detected only once. In total, the top ten clones hold roughly 10% of the sample. The time point label, read with the paper, signifies: newly diagnosed GD, antithyroid drugs for less than 3 months. For both TCR sequencing and RNA sequencing, RNA was extracted from PBMCs using TRIzol.

The same sample was also used in a study of T cells in Graves' hyperthyroidism and ophthalmopathy.

Sequences were derived from peripheral blood mononuclear cells (PBMCs), sampled at new diagnosis, from a patient treated with antithyroid drugs. These receptors all stem from a woman aged 25 to 39 with Graves disease. Donor details come from another sample of the same person, matched by shared clones.

At least ten counts were recorded for this clonotype. V gene TRBV20-1 combines with J gene TRBJ1-1, with TRBD1 matching 9 bases. CDR1 and CDR2 from the germline V gene are DFQATT and SNEGSKA (reference sequence). Trimming cost V 5 bases and J 2 bases; bases outside gene matches: 3. CDR3 size: 13 residues. CDR3 DNA sequence: TGCAGTGCTGAGGGACAGGGAAACACTGAAGCTTTCTTT. This translates into CSAEGQGNTEAFF.

The rearrangement joins TRBV19 to TRBJ2-1; D remains ambiguous. The germline V gene has CDR1 LNHDA and CDR2 SQIVND (reference sequence). Trimming shortened V by 4 bases and J by 6 bases, and 4 bases separated the two germline ends. This CDR3 is 11 amino acids long. CDR3 sequence reads: CASSTINEQFF. The DNA for the CDR3 is TGTGCCAGTAGTACCATCAATGAGCAGTTCTTC.

This clonotype was observed a handful of times. The chain joins TRBV5-8 to TRBJ1-4, with TRBD1 as a possible D gene (6 bases). V gave up 4 bases and J gave up 0 bases, with 19 bases separating them. Germline-derived CDR1 and CDR2 are SGHTS and YDEGEE. This CDR3 has 18 residues. CDR3 amino acids: CASSKRLRGLATNEKLFF. The CDR3 region has the DNA TGTGCCAGCAGCAAACGACTTCGGGGGCTTGCAACTAATGAAAAACTGTTTTTT.

This clonotype was seen at least ten times. The chain is built from TRBV10-2 and TRBJ1-1; weak D call: TRBD1 (6 bases). Germline V gene lookup returns CDR1 WSHSY and CDR2 SAAADI. The CDR3 covers 12 residues. V gave up 6 bases and J gave up 6 bases, with 11 bases separating them. The CDR3 coding sequence is TGCGCCAGCAGGAACAGGGTCGCTGAAGCTTTCTTT. Protein: CASRNRVAEAFF.

This clonotype was observed many times. The rearrangement joins TRBV28 to TRBJ1-5, with a weak D call TRBD1 (6 bases). Between the trimmed V and J ends, which lost 5 bases and 2 bases, there was a span of 13 bases. Germline V gene lookup returns CDR1 MDHEN and CDR2 SYDVKM. There are 15 residues in the CDR3. The CDR3 here is CASSTRRQGNQPQHF. CDR3 coding DNA: TGTGCCAGCAGTACCCGTCGACAGGGCAATCAGCCCCAGCATTTT.

With respect to this clonotype: The junction shows a germline mismatch at one end, possibly a read error. The gene calls are TRBV5-5 and TRBJ2-7, with a possible D match to TRBD1 (6 bases). CDR3 length: 14 amino acids. In germline, CDR1 is SGHKS, CDR2 YYEKEE (reference sequence). CDR3 in DNA: TGCGCCAGCAGCGCGGTACAGGGTTCGGGCGAGCAGTACTTC. This gives the protein CASSAVQGSGEQYF.

The V and J genes are TRBV27 and TRBJ1-6; D unresolved. With 3 bases removed from V and 7 bases from J, the gap between germline ends came to 10 bases. This CDR3 comprises 14 residues. Germline CDR1 reads MNHEY; CDR2 reads SMNVEV (reference sequence). In nucleotides, the CDR3 is TGTGCCAGCAGTTTGGAGAGGGTCAATTCACCCCTCCACTTT. It encodes CASSLERVNSPLHF.

This clonotype was found once. It may be a read error: a sequence one base away is much more abundant. This chain joins TRBV28 and TRBJ2-1; 10 bases agree with TRBD1. Germline V gene data show CDR1 as MDHEN and CDR2 as SYDVKM. This CDR3 has 19 residues. J was trimmed by 4 bases and V by 10 bases; bases with no gene match: 22. The CDR3 spells CAIRRLRGQGPSAYNEQFF. CDR3 sequence (DNA): TGTGCCATCAGACGACTCCGGGGACAGGGGCCCAGCGCTTACAATGAGCAGTTCTTC. Combining the CDR3 with reference TRBV28 and TRBJ2-1 gives the whole variable domain DVKVTQSSRYLVKRTGEKVFLECVQDMDHENMFWYRQDPGLGLRLIYFSYDVKMKEKGDIPEGYSVSREKKERFSLILESASTNQTSMYLCAIRRLRGQGPSAYNEQFFGPGTRLTVL.

The table lists this clonotype with many counts. The chain carries TRBV12-3 or TRBV12-4 and TRBJ1-2, with 9 positions matching TRBD1. The CDR3 runs to 13 residues. Trimming removed 4 bases from V and 8 bases from J; junction bases left unmatched: 5. CDR3 coding DNA: TGTGCCAGCAGTTGGGACAGGGCATTGGGCTACACCTTC. Protein: CASSWDRALGYTF.

This clonotype was recorded many times. V is TRBV27 and J is TRBJ1-1; tentative D call: TRBD1 (5 bases). The length of the CDR3 is 14 residues. V was trimmed by 6 bases and J by 3 bases, leaving 14 bases between them. Germline CDR1 reads MNHEY; CDR2 reads SMNVEV (reference sequence). CDR3 loop: CASSSGLYYTEAFF. Here the CDR3 DNA reads TGTGCCAGCAGCTCGGGACTTTACTACACTGAAGCTTTCTTT.

This clonotype was counted ten times or more. The chain uses TRBV7-2 and TRBJ2-3; the D is unclear. V lost 5 bases to trimming and J lost 4 bases, with 10 bases between them. CDR1 and CDR2 (germline): SGHTA, FQGNSA. CDR3 length: 13 residues. The CDR3 sequence: CASSPLLADTQYF. The CDR3 DNA is TGTGCCAGCAGCCCCCTCCTGGCAGATACGCAGTATTTT.

This clonotype was detected only a few times. The chain joins TRBV20-1 to TRBJ2-2, with 13 bases matching TRBD2. J lost 6 bases, V lost 5 bases, and 6 bases had no gene match. The CDR3 consists of 15 residues. The germline CDR1 and CDR2 sequences are DFQATT and SNEGSKA (reference sequence). The CDR3: CSAEGGTSGAGELFF. CDR3 nucleotides: TGCAGTGCTGAGGGTGGGACTAGCGGGGCCGGGGAGCTGTTTTTT.

This clonotype was found many times. The rearrangement joins TRBV28 to TRBJ1-5; D not resolved. Per the germline V gene, CDR1 is MDHEN and CDR2 is SYDVKM. Trimming left V 6 bases short and J 4 bases short, with 10 bases between. The CDR3 runs 13 residues. The chain's CDR3 is CASRFAENQPQHF. In nucleotides, the CDR3 is TGTGCCAGCAGATTCGCAGAGAATCAGCCCCAGCATTTT.

This chain uses TRBV5-1 with TRBJ1-2; unclear D gene. The CDR3 loop spans 13 amino acids. Germline CDR1 is SGHRS and CDR2 is YFSETQ. Trimming removed 4 bases from V and 1 base from J, with 8 bases in between. This chain's CDR3 is CASSPGYNYGYTF. As DNA, the CDR3 is TGCGCCAGCAGCCCCGGTTATAACTATGGCTACACCTTC.

This clonotype was picked up many times. The chain uses TRBV13 and TRBJ2-7, with 12 bases lining up with TRBD2. The V gene end was trimmed by 5 bases and the J gene end by 0 bases; junction bases not matched to a gene: 20. CDR1 is PRHDT, CDR2 FYEKMQ, per germline (reference sequence). The CDR3 is 21 amino acids. In DNA form, the CDR3 reads TGTGCCAGCAGCCGAAGACTAGCGGGAGAGTTGAGCAGGTCGAGCTCCTACGAGCAGTACTTC. Amino acids: CASSRRLAGELSRSSSYEQYF.

V and J are TRBV5-1 and TRBJ2-7, with 9 bases that match TRBD1. CDR3 length: 14 amino acids. The V gene's germline CDR1 is SGHRS and CDR2 YFSETQ. Trimming at V came to 2 bases and at J to 5 bases, leaving 5 bases not matched to a gene. The CDR3 spells CASSFSRTGDEQYF. As DNA, the CDR3 is TGCGCCAGCAGCTTTTCTCGGACAGGGGACGAGCAGTACTTC.

This clonotype was counted at least ten times. The rearrangement joins TRBV20-1 to TRBJ1-2; D call uncertain. CDR1 and CDR2 (germline): DFQATT, SNEGSKA (reference sequence). The V end lost 0 bases, the J end lost 7 bases, and 21 bases lay between the germline ends. The length of the CDR3 is 16 residues. CDR3 protein: CSARDLRNPSYGGYTF. The CDR3 region has the DNA TGCAGTGCTAGAGATCTGCGGAACCCAAGTTACGGTGGCTACACCTTC.

V usage is TRBV30 and J usage is TRBJ2-1; 11 nucleotides match TRBD2. The CDR3 extends over 15 amino acids. The V segment lost 5 bases and the J segment 6 bases; nucleotides outside the gene matches: 9. Germline-derived CDR1 and CDR2 are GTSNPN and SVGIG (reference sequence). CDR3 loop: CAWGSGRAWGNEQFF. CDR3 DNA sequence: TGTGCCTGGGGTAGCGGGAGGGCCTGGGGCAATGAGCAGTTCTTC.

In this sample, this clonotype turned up a few times. This rearrangement joins TRBV12-3 or TRBV12-4 to TRBJ2-5, with D tentatively TRBD1 (6 bases). The V and J ends lost 4 bases and 1 base respectively, with 16 bases between them. The CDR3 has 16 amino acids. For the CDR3, the DNA is TGTGCCAGCAGTTCCAGACGACAGGCCGTCCAAGAGACCCAGTACTTC. Its protein product is CASSSRRQAVQETQYF.

This clonotype was picked up many times. The rearrangement joins TRBV20-1 to TRBJ2-3, with D unresolved. Germline assignment: CDR1 DFQATT and CDR2 SNEGSKA (reference sequence). The germline V and J ends were trimmed by 1 base and 5 bases, with 10 bases remaining between them. The CDR3 contains 13 residues. CDR3 nucleotides: TGCAGTGCTAGAGTGTGGGTGGTAGATACGCAGTATTTT. It specifies CSARVWVVDTQYF.

This clonotype occurred a few times. The chain combines TRBV2 with TRBJ2-1, with 8 bases identical to TRBD1. Germline trimming cut 6 bases from V and 0 bases from J; bases unmatched to any gene: 10. In germline, CDR1 is SNHLY, CDR2 FYNNEI. CDR3 length: 17 residues. CDR3 amino acids: CASSPGTGVSSYNEQFF. The DNA of the CDR3 is TGTGCCAGCAGCCCTGGGACAGGCGTCAGCTCCTACAATGAGCAGTTCTTC.

This clonotype was counted many times. The gene calls are TRBV28 and TRBJ2-3; perhaps TRBD2 as D (6 bases). CDR1 is MDHEN and CDR2 is SYDVKM in the germline V gene. The length of the CDR3 is 14 residues. Trimming cost V 6 bases and J 3 bases, with 13 bases left between them. The CDR3 DNA is TGTGCCAGCAGCCCTCGCGGGGAGACAGATACGCAGTATTTT. The encoded protein is CASSPRGETDTQYF.

This clonotype occurred many times. This chain joins TRBV29-1 and TRBJ2-1; 11 nucleotides match TRBD2. The J segment lost 4 bases and the V segment lost 7 bases, leaving 9 bases of the junction unmatched. The CDR3 sequence is 15 residues long. Germline assignment: CDR1 SQVTM and CDR2 ANQGSEA. Here the CDR3 reads CSAGEGLAAYNEQFF. The CDR3 region has the DNA TGCAGCGCCGGCGAGGGACTAGCGGCATACAATGAGCAGTTCTTC.

This clonotype was detected many times. The rearrangement joins TRBV20-1 to TRBJ2-3, with no clear D. V gave up 4 bases and J gave up 2 bases, with 10 bases separating them. Germline V gene lookup returns CDR1 DFQATT and CDR2 SNEGSKA (reference sequence). CDR3 size: 13 residues. This CDR3 is CSAIAPLTDTQYF. DNA of the CDR3: TGCAGTGCTATCGCTCCACTCACAGATACGCAGTATTTT.